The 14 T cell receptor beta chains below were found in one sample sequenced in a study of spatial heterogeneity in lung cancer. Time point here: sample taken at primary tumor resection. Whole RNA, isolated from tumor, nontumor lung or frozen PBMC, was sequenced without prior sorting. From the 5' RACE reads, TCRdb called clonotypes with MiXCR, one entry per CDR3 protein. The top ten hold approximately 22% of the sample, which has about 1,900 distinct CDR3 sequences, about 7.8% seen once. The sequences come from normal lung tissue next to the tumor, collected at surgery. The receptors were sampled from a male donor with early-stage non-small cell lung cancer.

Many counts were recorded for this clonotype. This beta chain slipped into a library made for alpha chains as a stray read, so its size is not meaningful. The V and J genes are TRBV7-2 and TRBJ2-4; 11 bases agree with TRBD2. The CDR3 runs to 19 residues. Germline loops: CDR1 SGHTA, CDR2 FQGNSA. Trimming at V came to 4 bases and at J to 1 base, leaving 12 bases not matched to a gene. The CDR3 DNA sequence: TGTGCCAGCAGCTGGGCGACTAGCGGGGCGGAATGGGCCAAAAACATTCAGTACTTC. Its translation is CASSWATSGAEWAKNIQYF.

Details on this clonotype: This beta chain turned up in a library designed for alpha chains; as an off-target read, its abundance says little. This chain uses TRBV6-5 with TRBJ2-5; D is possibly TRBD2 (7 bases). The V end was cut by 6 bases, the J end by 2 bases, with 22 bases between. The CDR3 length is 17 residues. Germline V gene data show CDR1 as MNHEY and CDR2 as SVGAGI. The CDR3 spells CASSRRGAIRAQETQYF. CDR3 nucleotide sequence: TGTGCCAGCAGCCGACGGGGGGCAATCCGGGCTCAAGAGACCCAGTACTTC.

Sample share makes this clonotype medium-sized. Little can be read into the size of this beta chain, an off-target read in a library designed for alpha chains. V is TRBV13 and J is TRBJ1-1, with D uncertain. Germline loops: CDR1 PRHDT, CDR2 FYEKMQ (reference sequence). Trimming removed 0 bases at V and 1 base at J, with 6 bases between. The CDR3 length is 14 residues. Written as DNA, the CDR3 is TGTGCCAGCAGCTTAGGTGCCCAGAACACTGAAGCTTTCTTT. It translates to CASSLGAQNTEAFF.

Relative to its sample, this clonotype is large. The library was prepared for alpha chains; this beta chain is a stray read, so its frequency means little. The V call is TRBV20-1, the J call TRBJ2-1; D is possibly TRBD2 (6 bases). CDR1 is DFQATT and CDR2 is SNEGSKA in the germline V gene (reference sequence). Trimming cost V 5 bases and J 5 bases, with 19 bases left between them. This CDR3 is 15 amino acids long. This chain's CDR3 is CSAPGTLGPNNEQFF. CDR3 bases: TGCAGTGCTCCTGGGACTTTGGGTCCGAACAATGAGCAGTTCTTC.

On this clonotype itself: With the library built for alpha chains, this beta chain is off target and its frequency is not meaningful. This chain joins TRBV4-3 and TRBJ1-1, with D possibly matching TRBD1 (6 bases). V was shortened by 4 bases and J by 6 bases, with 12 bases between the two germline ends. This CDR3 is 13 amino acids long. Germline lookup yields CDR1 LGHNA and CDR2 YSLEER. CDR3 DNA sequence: TGCGCCAGCAGCCTAGGGGGGCTCGCTGAAGCTTTCTTT. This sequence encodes CASSLGGLAEAFF.

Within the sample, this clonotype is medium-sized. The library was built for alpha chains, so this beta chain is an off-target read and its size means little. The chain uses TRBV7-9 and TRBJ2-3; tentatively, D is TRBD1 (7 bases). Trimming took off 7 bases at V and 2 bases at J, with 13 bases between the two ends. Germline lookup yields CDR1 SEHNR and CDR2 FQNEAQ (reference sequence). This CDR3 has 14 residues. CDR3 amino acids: CASTGGLHTDTQYF. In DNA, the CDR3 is TGTGCCAGCACAGGGGGACTTCACACAGATACGCAGTATTTT.

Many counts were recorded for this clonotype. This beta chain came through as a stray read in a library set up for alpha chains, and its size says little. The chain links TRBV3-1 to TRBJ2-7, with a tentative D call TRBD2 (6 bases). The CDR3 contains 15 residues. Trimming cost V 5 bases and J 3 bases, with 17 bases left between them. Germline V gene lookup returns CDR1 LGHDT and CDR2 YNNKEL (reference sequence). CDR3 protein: CASSGGSGHFYEQYF. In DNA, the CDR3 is TGTGCCAGCAGCGGGGGGTCAGGGCATTTCTACGAGCAGTACTTC.

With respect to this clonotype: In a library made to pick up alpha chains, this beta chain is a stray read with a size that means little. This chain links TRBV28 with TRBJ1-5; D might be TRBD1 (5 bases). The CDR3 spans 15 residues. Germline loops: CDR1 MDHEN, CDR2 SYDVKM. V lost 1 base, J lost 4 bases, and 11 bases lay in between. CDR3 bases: TGTGCCAGCAGTTTATATTGGGGCAGGAATCAGCCCCAGCATTTT. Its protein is CASSLYWGRNQPQHF.

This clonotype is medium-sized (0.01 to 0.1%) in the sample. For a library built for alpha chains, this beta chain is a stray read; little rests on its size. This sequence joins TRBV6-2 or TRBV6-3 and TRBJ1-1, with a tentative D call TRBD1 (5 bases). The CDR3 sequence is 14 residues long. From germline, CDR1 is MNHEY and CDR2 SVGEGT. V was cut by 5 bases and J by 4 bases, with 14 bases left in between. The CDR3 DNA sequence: TGTGCCAGCAGTGCCCAAACGGGGGGCACTGAAGCTTTCTTT. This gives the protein CASSAQTGGTEAFF.

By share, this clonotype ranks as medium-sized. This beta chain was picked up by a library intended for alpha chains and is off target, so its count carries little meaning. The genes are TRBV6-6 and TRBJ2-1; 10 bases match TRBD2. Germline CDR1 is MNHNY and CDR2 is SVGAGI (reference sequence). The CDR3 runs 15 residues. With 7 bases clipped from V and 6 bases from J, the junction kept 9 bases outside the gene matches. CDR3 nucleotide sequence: TGTGCCAGCACCGACGGAACTAGCGGGGTCAATGAGCAGTTCTTC. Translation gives CASTDGTSGVNEQFF.

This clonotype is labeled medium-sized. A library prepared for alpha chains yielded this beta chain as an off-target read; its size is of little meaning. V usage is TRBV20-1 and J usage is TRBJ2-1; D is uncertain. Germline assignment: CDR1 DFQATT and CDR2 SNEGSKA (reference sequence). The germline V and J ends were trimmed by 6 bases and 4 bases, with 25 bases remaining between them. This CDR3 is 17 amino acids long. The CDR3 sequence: CSALSLEQAQAYNEQFF. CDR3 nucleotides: TGCAGTGCCCTCAGCCTGGAGCAGGCGCAAGCGTACAATGAGCAGTTCTTC.

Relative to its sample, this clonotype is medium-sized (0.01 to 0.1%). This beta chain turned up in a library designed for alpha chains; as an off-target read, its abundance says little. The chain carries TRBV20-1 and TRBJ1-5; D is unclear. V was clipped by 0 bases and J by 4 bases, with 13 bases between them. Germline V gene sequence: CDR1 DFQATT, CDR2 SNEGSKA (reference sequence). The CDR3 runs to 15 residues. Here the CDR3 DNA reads TGCAGTGCTAGAGATAACGCTTTGAGGAATCAGCCCCAGCATTTT. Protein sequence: CSARDNALRNQPQHF.

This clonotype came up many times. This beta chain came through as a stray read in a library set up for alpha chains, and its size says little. CDR3 sequence: CASSGTSGGINQETQYF. In DNA, the CDR3 is TGTGCCAGCAGTGGGACTAGCGGGGGGATAAACCAAGAGACCCAGTACTTC. V and J are TRBV6-1 and TRBJ2-5, with 14 bases lining up with TRBD2. CDR1 and CDR2 from the germline V gene are MNHNS and SASEGT. The CDR3 consists of 17 residues. V trimming: 4 bases; J trimming: 0 bases; junction bases outside the gene matches: 4.

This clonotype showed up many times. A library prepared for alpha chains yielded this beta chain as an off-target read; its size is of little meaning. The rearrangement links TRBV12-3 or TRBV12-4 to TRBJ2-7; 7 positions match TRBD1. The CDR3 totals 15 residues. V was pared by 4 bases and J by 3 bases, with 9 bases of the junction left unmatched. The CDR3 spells CASSSAGTANYEQYF. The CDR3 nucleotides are TGTGCCAGCAGTTCTGCCGGGACAGCAAACTACGAGCAGTACTTC.